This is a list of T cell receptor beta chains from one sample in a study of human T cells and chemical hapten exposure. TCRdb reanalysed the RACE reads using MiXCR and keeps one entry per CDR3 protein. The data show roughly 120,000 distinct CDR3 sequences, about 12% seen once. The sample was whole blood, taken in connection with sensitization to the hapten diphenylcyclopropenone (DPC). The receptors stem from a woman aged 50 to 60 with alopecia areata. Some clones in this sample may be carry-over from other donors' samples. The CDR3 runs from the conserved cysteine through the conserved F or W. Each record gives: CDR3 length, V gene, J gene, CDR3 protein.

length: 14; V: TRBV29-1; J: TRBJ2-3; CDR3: CSARRQGLQDTQYF
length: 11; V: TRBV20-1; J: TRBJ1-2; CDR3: CSVKGPYGYTF
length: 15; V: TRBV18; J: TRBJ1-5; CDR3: CASSPLDSSNQPQHF
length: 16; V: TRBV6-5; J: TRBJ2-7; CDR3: CASRKGGTGGRHEQYF
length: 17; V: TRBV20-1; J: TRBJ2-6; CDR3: CSARVGRVNSGANVLTF
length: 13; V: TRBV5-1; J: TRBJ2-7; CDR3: CASSSDGEYEQYF
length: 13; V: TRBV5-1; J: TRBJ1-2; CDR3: CASRSLVRGGYTF
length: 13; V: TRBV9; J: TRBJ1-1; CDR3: CASSVVSNTEAFF
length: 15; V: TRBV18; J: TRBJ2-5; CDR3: CASSLNSGGQETQYF
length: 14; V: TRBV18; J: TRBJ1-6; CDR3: CASSPDGPNSPLHF
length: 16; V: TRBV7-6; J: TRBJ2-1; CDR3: CASSLAYSRTYNEQFF
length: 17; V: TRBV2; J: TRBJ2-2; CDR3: CASSDSLTGLLTGELFF
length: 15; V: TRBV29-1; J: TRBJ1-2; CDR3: CSVDRDSPPYYGYTF
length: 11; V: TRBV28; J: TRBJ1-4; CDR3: CASSPREKLFF
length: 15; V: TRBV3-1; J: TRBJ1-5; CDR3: CASSQGRGKNQPQHF
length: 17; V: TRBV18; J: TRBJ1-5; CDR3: CASSEMRPGNSNQPQHF
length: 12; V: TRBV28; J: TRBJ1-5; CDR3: CASTFGNQPQHF
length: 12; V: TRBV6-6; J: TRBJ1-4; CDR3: CASSYSTEKLFF
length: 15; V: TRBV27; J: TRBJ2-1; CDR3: CASSSFAASYNEQFF
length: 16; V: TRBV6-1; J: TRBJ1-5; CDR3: CASSEEQEDGNQPQHF
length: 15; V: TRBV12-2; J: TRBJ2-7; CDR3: CASRLAVVGVYEQYF
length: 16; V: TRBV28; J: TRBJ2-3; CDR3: CASRLRLAFSTDTQYF
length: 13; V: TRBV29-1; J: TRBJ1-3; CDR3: CSVRTGAGNTIYF
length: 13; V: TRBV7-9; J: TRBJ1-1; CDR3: CASSLGPVTEAFF
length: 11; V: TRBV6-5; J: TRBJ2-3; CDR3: CASRDPDTQYF
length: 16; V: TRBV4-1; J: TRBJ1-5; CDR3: CASSPLGNSLVLPQHF
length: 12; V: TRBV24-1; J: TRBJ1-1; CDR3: CATGDSDTEAFF
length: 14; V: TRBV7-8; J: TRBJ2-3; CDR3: CASSEAGFTDTQYF
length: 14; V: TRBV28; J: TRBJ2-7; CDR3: CASKSGGASYEQYF
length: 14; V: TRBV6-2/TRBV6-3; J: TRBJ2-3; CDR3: CASSYSRVVDTQYF
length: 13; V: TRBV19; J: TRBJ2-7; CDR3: CASSIEGSYEQYF
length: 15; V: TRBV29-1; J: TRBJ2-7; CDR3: CSVVLVRDNSYEQYF
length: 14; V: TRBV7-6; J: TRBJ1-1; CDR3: CASRGGVGFTEAFF
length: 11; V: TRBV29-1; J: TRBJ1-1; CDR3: CSVKRVTEAFF
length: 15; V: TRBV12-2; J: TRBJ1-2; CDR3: CASRLEGISTYGYTF
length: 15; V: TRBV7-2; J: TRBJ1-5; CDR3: CASSLWGQGNQPQHF